The 28 T cell receptor beta chains listed next were all sequenced from one sample in a study of T-cell memory formation after mild COVID-19. TCRdb re-derived calls from the 5' RACE reads in MiXCR, one entry per CDR3 protein. The repertoire holds about 350,000 distinct CDR3 sequences, with roughly 15% as singletons. Material for sequencing was PBMCs or a T cell subset sorted from them (not recorded which). Receptor source: a man aged 18-30 years who had mild COVID-19 (a few samples of this study predate the infection). Cell type and time point are not known.

In this sample, this clonotype turned up a few times. The rearrangement links TRBV6-5 to TRBJ2-2; 10 bases map to TRBD1. Trimming cost V 8 bases and J 5 bases; bases outside gene matches: 2. Germline CDR1 MNHEY, CDR2 SVGAGI. CDR3 length: 13 amino acids. The CDR3 nucleotides are TGTGCCAGCCGGGACAGGGGAACCGGGGAGCTGTTTTTT. Residues: CASRDRGTGELFF.

This chain connects TRBV7-8 to TRBJ2-3, with D unresolved. This CDR3 has 13 residues. V shed 4 bases and J shed 10 bases, with 15 bases lying between them. From germline, CDR1 is SGHVS and CDR2 FQNEAQ. The CDR3 DNA reads TGTGCCAGCAGCTCACGCCCGTTGGCCCCGCAGTATTTT. The encoded protein is CASSSRPLAPQYF.

There are a few counts of this clonotype. The rearrangement links TRBV21-1 to TRBJ2-5; TRBD1 is the table's D call and was not checked against the DNA. TRBV21-1 represents a pseudogene. This CDR3 is built from 12 residues. CDR3 bases: TGTGCCAGCAGCCCCCTTAGGGGTACCCAGTACTTC. Its translation: CASSPLRGTQYF.

The chain links TRBV5-1 to TRBJ2-1; D remains unclear. CDR1 and CDR2 (germline): SGHRS, YFSETQ. This CDR3 comprises 14 residues. Trimming took off 0 bases at V and 8 bases at J, with 12 bases between the two ends. The CDR3 loop is CASSLVRAEDEQFF. CDR3 in DNA: TGCGCCAGCAGCTTGGTACGGGCTGAGGATGAGCAGTTCTTC.

This clonotype was recorded a few times. The gene calls are TRBV4-2 and TRBJ2-2; no firm D call. The ends were cut back, 5 bases at V and 1 base at J, with 5 bases in the middle. The CDR3 sequence is 13 residues long. CDR1 is LGHNA, CDR2 YNFKEQ, per germline. CDR3 in amino acids: CASSVRNTGELFF. Written as DNA, the CDR3 is TGTGCCAGCAGCGTACGGAACACCGGGGAGCTGTTTTTT.

J is TRBJ1-2 and V is TRBV7-2; maybe TRBD1 (5 bases). This CDR3 comprises 13 residues. Germline V gene data show CDR1 as SGHTA and CDR2 as FQGNSA. V was shortened by 6 bases and J by 8 bases, with 16 bases between the two germline ends. CDR3 protein: CASRPPGREGYTF. DNA of the CDR3: TGTGCCAGCAGACCCCCAGGGAGGGAAGGCTACACCTTC.

This clonotype was found a few times. CDR3 residues: CASSFLVVNQPQHF. The DNA of the CDR3 is TGTGCCAGCAGTTTTCTCGTAGTCAATCAGCCCCAGCATTTT. V is TRBV28 and J is TRBJ1-5; D is uncertain. V was cut by 3 bases and J by 3 bases, with 9 bases left in between. The CDR3 length is 14 residues. Germline assignment: CDR1 MDHEN and CDR2 SYDVKM.

The sample holds a few counts of this clonotype. The gene calls are TRBV27 and TRBJ1-2; 10 bases fit TRBD1. The trim removed 4 bases at V and 4 bases at J, leaving 12 bases unmatched. The V gene's germline CDR1 is MNHEY and CDR2 SMNVEV (reference sequence). CDR3 length: 17 amino acids. The CDR3 here is CASSSLSGGTGAYGYTF. The CDR3 DNA reads as TGTGCCAGCAGTTCCCTCTCCGGAGGGACAGGGGCCTATGGCTACACCTTC.

The gene calls are TRBV27 and TRBJ2-5; TRBD2 might be the D (6 bases). The CDR3 length is 15 residues. The V gene's germline CDR1 is MNHEY and CDR2 SMNVEV (reference sequence). The V end was cut by 6 bases, the J end by 5 bases, with 19 bases between. The CDR3 is CASSLWRGPEETQYF. In nucleotides, the CDR3 is TGTGCCAGCAGCCTTTGGAGGGGACCCGAGGAGACCCAGTACTTC.

This clonotype has more than one count but fewer than ten. CDR3 nucleotides: TGTGCCAGCAGCACCCTTCCAGGGGGGGAGACCCAGTACTTC. This encodes CASSTLPGGETQYF. The chain uses TRBV12-3 or TRBV12-4 and TRBJ2-5, with D possibly being TRBD1 (7 bases). The CDR3 consists of 14 residues. V dropped 6 bases and J dropped 5 bases, with 16 bases sitting between them.

There are a few counts of this clonotype. The J gene is TRBJ2-3, the V gene TRBV2; 7 bases align to TRBD2. The CDR3 consists of 20 residues. The V gene end was trimmed by 3 bases and the J gene end by 0 bases; junction bases not matched to a gene: 18. The germline V gene encodes CDR1 SNHLY and CDR2 FYNNEI. CDR3 nucleotide sequence: TGTGCCAGCAGTGACGGGAGAGGACTAGGTGTGGAACACAGCACAGATACGCAGTATTTT. It encodes CASSDGRGLGVEHSTDTQYF.

This clonotype has a handful of counts. This chain links TRBV12-3 or TRBV12-4 with TRBJ1-1, with 7 bases matching TRBD1. With V trimmed by 5 bases and J by 13 bases, 7 bases remained unmatched. This CDR3 has 11 residues. In DNA form, the CDR3 reads TGTGCCAGCAGTACTCAGGGGGTTGGTTTCTTT. It specifies CASSTQGVGFF.

The V gene is TRBV19, the J gene TRBJ2-7; D perhaps matches TRBD1 (5 bases). This CDR3 has 15 amino acids. With 4 bases removed from V and 4 bases from J, the gap between germline ends came to 17 bases. From germline, CDR1 is LNHDA and CDR2 SQIVND (reference sequence). The chain's CDR3 is CASSRGAGFSYEQYF. CDR3 nucleotides: TGTGCCAGTAGTAGGGGCGCAGGGTTCTCGTACGAGCAGTACTTC.

This chain connects TRBV6-2 or TRBV6-3 to TRBJ2-7, with 9 bases fitting TRBD2. This CDR3 contains 15 residues. Germline V gene lookup returns CDR1 MNHEY and CDR2 SVGEGT. CDR3 sequence reads: CASSDHGLASSEQYV. In DNA, the CDR3 is TGTGCCAGCAGTGACCATGGACTAGCGTCCTCCGAGCAGTACGTC.

The chain is built from TRBV9 and TRBJ2-3; TRBD2 is a possible D gene (6 bases). Germline CDR1 reads SGDLS; CDR2 reads YYNGEE. V lost 0 bases, J lost 3 bases, and 8 bases lay in between. The CDR3 is 14 residues long. The CDR3 DNA is TGTGCCAGCAGCGTAGCGAGCGGGACAGATACGCAGTATTTT. This gives the protein CASSVASGTDTQYF.

A few counts support this clonotype. The chain is built from TRBV4-3 and TRBJ2-7; D unresolved. V dropped 4 bases and J dropped 2 bases, with 12 bases sitting between them. The CDR3 is made up of 14 amino acids. CDR1 LGHNA and CDR2 YSLEER come from the germline V gene. The CDR3 sequence is CASSRGAVPYEQYF. The DNA for the CDR3 is TGCGCCAGCAGCCGCGGAGCTGTTCCCTACGAGCAGTACTTC.

The chain links TRBV24-1 to TRBJ2-3; no clear D gene. This CDR3 is 14 amino acids long. CDR1 is KGHDR and CDR2 is SFDVKD in the germline V gene. Trimming shortened V by 3 bases and J by 4 bases, and 10 bases separated the two germline ends. The CDR3 reads CATSDQVDPDTQYF. CDR3 DNA sequence: TGTGCCACCAGTGATCAGGTGGATCCAGATACGCAGTATTTT.

Concerning this clonotype itself: Its ends do not fully match the called genes, so a read error is possible. The chain employs TRBV7-8 and TRBJ1-1; D unresolved. This CDR3 comprises 13 residues. Per the germline V gene, CDR1 is SGHVS and CDR2 is FQNEAQ. Here the CDR3 DNA reads TGTGACAGCAGCCGACAAGGAACAACTGAAGCTTTCTTT. It codes for CDSSRQGTTEAFF. The full variable domain, with the rest looked up from reference TRBV7-8 and TRBJ1-1, is GAGVSQSPRYKVAKRGQDVALRCDPISGHVSLFWYQQALGQGPEFLTYFQNEAQLDKSGLPSDRFFAERPEGSVSTLKIQRTQQEDSAVYLCDSSRQGTTEAFFGQGTRLTVV.

This chain joins TRBV11-1 and TRBJ2-1; 11 bases map to TRBD1. CDR1 and CDR2 from the germline V gene are SGHAT and FQDESV (reference sequence). V shed 7 bases, J shed 9 bases, and the junction held 8 bases outside the gene matches. This CDR3 spans 14 amino acids. The CDR3: CASTTGTGGGEQFF. CDR3 coding DNA: TGTGCCAGCACCACCGGGACAGGGGGAGGTGAGCAGTTCTTC.

This clonotype has just a few counts. This chain links TRBV11-3 with TRBJ2-3; D call uncertain. The V end was cut by 1 base, the J end by 4 bases, with 6 bases between. Germline V CDR1 and CDR2: SGHNT, YENEEA. The CDR3 totals 13 residues. DNA for the CDR3: TGTGCCAGCAGCTTAGGGGATGCAGATACGCAGTATTTT. Translating it yields CASSLGDADTQYF.

The genes are TRBV29-1 and TRBJ2-1, with D unresolved. Between the trimmed V and J ends, which lost 2 bases and 4 bases, there was a span of 18 bases. Germline CDR1 reads SQVTM; CDR2 reads ANQGSEA. CDR3 length: 16 residues. The CDR3 DNA follows: TGCAGCGTTGAACTCCATCTAAGGAACGGGTACAATGAGCAGTTCTTC. Protein product: CSVELHLRNGYNEQFF.

V is TRBV11-2 and J is TRBJ2-4; D remains ambiguous. Germline CDR1 SGHAT, CDR2 FQNNGV. Trimming took 5 bases from V and 1 from J, leaving 9 bases between them. The CDR3 contains 14 residues. This CDR3 is CASSHLRAKNIQYF. The DNA for the CDR3 is TGTGCCAGCAGCCACCTCCGGGCCAAAAACATTCAGTACTTC.

Only a few counts were recorded for this clonotype. V gene TRBV7-8 combines with J gene TRBJ2-6, with 9 positions matching TRBD1. V was clipped by 5 bases and J by 3 bases; unmatched bases: 11. Germline loops: CDR1 SGHVS, CDR2 FQNEAQ. This CDR3 contains 18 residues. In DNA, the CDR3 is TGTGCCAGCAGCCAGCTGGGCACAGGGGGCTTTGGGGCCAACGTCCTGACTTTC. It specifies CASSQLGTGGFGANVLTF.

This clonotype was detected ten times or more. This chain links TRBV12-3 or TRBV12-4 with TRBJ2-3; D uncertain. The CDR3 extends over 14 amino acids. V lost 1 base, J lost 6 bases, and 11 bases lay in between. The CDR3 protein is CASSLETAWDTQYF. The CDR3 bases are TGTGCCAGCAGTTTAGAAACAGCGTGGGATACGCAGTATTTT.

This clonotype was picked up a small number of times. This rearrangement joins TRBV9 to TRBJ2-2, with TRBD1 matching over 7 bases. CDR3 length: 13 residues. Germline loops: CDR1 SGDLS, CDR2 YYNGEE. V trimming: 8 bases; J trimming: 5 bases; junction bases outside the gene matches: 6. CDR3 coding DNA: TGTGCCAGTTCGACAGGGAGAACCGGGGAGCTGTTTTTT. This sequence encodes CASSTGRTGELFF.

This clonotype was detected ten times or more. CDR3 sequence reads: CASTREDQPQHF. The DNA of the CDR3 is TGTGCCAGCACTCGGGAAGATCAGCCCCAGCATTTT. The rearrangement links TRBV12-3 or TRBV12-4 to TRBJ1-5; D not resolved. V lost 7 bases and J lost 5, with 9 bases in between. The CDR3 runs to 12 residues.

The chain links TRBV19 to TRBJ1-1, with 7 bases that match TRBD1. The CDR3 length is 14 residues. CDR1 and CDR2 (germline): LNHDA, SQIVND (reference sequence). V gave up 6 bases and J gave up 5 bases; unmatched junction bases: 9. CDR3 nucleotides: TGTGCCAGTAGCGCAAGACAGGGTAGGACTGAAGCTTTCTTT. Its translation is CASSARQGRTEAFF.

This clonotype turned up a few times. This chain uses TRBV20-1 with TRBJ2-7; 9 nucleotides match TRBD1. The CDR3 consists of 14 residues. Germline V gene sequence: CDR1 DFQATT, CDR2 SNEGSKA (reference sequence). The ends lost 5 bases at V and 6 bases at J; junction bases unmatched: 11. The CDR3 DNA reads TGCAGTGCTGTCCGGGACAGGGTTATTGGCGAGCAGTACTTC. Its translation is CSAVRDRVIGEQYF.